This TCR beta chain comes out of a study of cytomegalovirus exposure and HLA in healthy donors. Only in-frame clones appear in the TCRdb table, and some are missing; sequencing was by immunoSEQ multiplex PCR. The sample consists of about 200,000 clones, around 86% of them appearing once. On this clone itself: Different DNA sequences within this sample yield the same CDR3.

The specimen sequenced was PBMCs. The source of this sequence is a woman younger than 30 in good health and CMV-seropositive.

In DNA form, the CDR3 reads TGTGCCAGCAGAGGACTAGCGGCATACGAGCAGTACTTC. The encoded protein is CASRGLAAYEQYF. The V call is TRBV27, the J call TRBJ2-7, with 10 positions matching TRBD2. Trimming removed 6 bases from V and 4 bases from J; junction bases left unmatched: 3. The CDR3 length is 13 residues. From germline, CDR1 is MNHEY and CDR2 SMNVEV (reference sequence).